These 19 T cell receptor beta chains came from one sample sequenced in a study of blood T cell repertoires in COVID-19. The table came from immunoSEQ multiplex PCR; TCRdb's copy has only in-frame clones and leaves some out. The sample lists some 110,000 clones, more than 85% occurring once. Sequencing was performed on peripheral blood. These receptors were taken from a man over 45 with COVID-19, enrolled during active disease.

The rearrangement links TRBV15 to TRBJ1-1; no clear D gene. Germline assignment: CDR1 LNHNV and CDR2 YYDKDF (reference sequence). Between the trimmed V and J ends, which lost 5 bases and 8 bases, there was a span of 15 bases. The CDR3 is 13 residues long. The CDR3 is CATSFRPGWEAFF. CDR3 bases: TGTGCCACCAGCTTTCGACCCGGGTGGGAAGCTTTCTTT.

The chain employs TRBV7-9 and TRBJ2-6; no definite D call. CDR1 is SEHNR and CDR2 is FQNEAQ in the germline V gene (reference sequence). V gave up 4 bases and J gave up 0 bases, with 4 bases separating them. The CDR3 is 14 residues long. The DNA of the CDR3 is TGTGCCAGCAGCTCAGTCTCTGGGGCCAACGTCCTGACTTTC. Its translation is CASSSVSGANVLTF.

The chain links TRBV15 to TRBJ2-3, with 8 bases identical to TRBD1. The length of the CDR3 is 14 residues. After removal of 1 base from V and 10 bases from J, the junction contained 7 bases not matched to a gene. Germline values: CDR1 LNHNV, CDR2 YYDKDF (reference sequence). The CDR3 region has the DNA TGTGCCACCAGCAGAGCCACACAGGGGGTTGCGCAGTATTTT. It is translated as CATSRATQGVAQYF.

The genes are TRBV5-4 and TRBJ2-3, with 12 bases that match TRBD2. This CDR3 contains 16 residues. V lost 4 bases and J lost 4; bases outside the gene matches: 7. Looked up from germline, CDR1 is SGHNT and CDR2 is YYREEE (reference sequence). CDR3 sequence: CASSRPSGRAADTQYF. In DNA form, the CDR3 reads TGTGCCAGCAGCCGGCCTAGCGGGAGGGCCGCAGATACGCAGTATTTT.

J is TRBJ2-3 and V is TRBV5-1; 10 bases fit TRBD2. Germline loops: CDR1 SGHRS, CDR2 YFSETQ. With V trimmed by 4 bases and J by 1 base, 6 bases remained unmatched. This CDR3 region has 16 residues. CDR3 sequence reads: CASSRDGTSGTDTQYF. Written as DNA, the CDR3 is TGCGCCAGCAGCCGAGACGGGACTAGCGGCACAGATACGCAGTATTTT.

The chain combines TRBV28 with TRBJ2-3; 8 bases are a match to TRBD2. Germline V gene sequence: CDR1 MDHEN, CDR2 SYDVKM. The V segment lost 5 bases and the J segment 0 bases; nucleotides outside the gene matches: 4. There are 15 residues in the CDR3. CDR3 nucleotide sequence: TGTGCCAGCAGTCGTGGACTAGCAAGCACAGATACGCAGTATTTT. Protein: CASSRGLASTDTQYF.

V is TRBV11-2 and J is TRBJ2-7, with D maybe TRBD2 (5 bases). The CDR3 has 15 residues. Per the germline V gene, CDR1 is SGHAT and CDR2 is FQNNGV. V was shortened by 6 bases and J by 0 bases, with 15 bases between the two germline ends. For the CDR3, the DNA is TGTGCCAGCAGTCAAGGACTGGGCAGCTCCTACGAGCAGTACGTC. It encodes CASSQGLGSSYEQYV.

The chain uses TRBV7-2 and TRBJ2-1, with 9 bases that match TRBD2. CDR1 is SGHTA and CDR2 is FQGNSA in the germline V gene. The CDR3 extends over 16 amino acids. J was trimmed by 9 bases and V by 2 bases; bases with no gene match: 11. The CDR3 region has the DNA TGTGCCAGCAGCTTATTTCAGGGTAGCGGGAGTGGTGAGCAGTTCTTC. Protein sequence: CASSLFQGSGSGEQFF. Using reference TRBV7-2 and TRBJ2-1 for the parts outside the CDR3, the full variable domain is GAGVSQSPSNKVTEKGKDVELRCDPISGHTALYWYRQSLGQGLEFLIYFQGNSAPDKSGLPSDRFSAERTGGSVSTLTIQRTQQEDSAVYLCASSLFQGSGSGEQFFGPGTRLTVL.

J is TRBJ1-5 and V is TRBV11-2, with 8 bases fitting TRBD1. The CDR3 consists of 14 residues. Trimming took 5 bases from V and 5 from J; bases not matched to a gene: 5. CDR1 and CDR2 (germline): SGHAT, FQNNGV. CDR3 loop: CASSRQGQDQPQHF. DNA of the CDR3: TGTGCCAGCAGCCGACAGGGACAGGATCAGCCCCAGCATTTT.

The V gene is TRBV19, the J gene TRBJ1-6; D ambiguous. The germline gives CDR1 LNHDA, CDR2 SQIVND (reference sequence). The CDR3 has 20 residues. V lost 3 bases to trimming and J lost 0 bases, with 21 bases between them. This chain's CDR3 is CASSIIGVTTGSSYNSPLHF. The CDR3 nucleotides are TGTGCCAGTAGTATCATCGGCGTAACGACCGGGTCCTCCTATAATTCACCCCTCCACTTT.

The V and J genes are TRBV12-3 or TRBV12-4 and TRBJ2-1, with 7 bases aligning to TRBD1. V dropped 6 bases and J dropped 8; count of bases not matched to a gene: 7. The CDR3 is 13 amino acids. The CDR3 is CASSRQGDDEQFF. The CDR3 DNA sequence: TGTGCCAGCAGCCGACAGGGTGACGATGAGCAGTTCTTC.

This sequence joins TRBV18 and TRBJ2-1; 10 nucleotides line up with TRBD2. Germline trimming cut 3 bases from V and 5 bases from J; bases unmatched to any gene: 13. CDR1 and CDR2 from the germline V gene are KGHSH and LQKENI. This CDR3 is built from 18 residues. DNA of the CDR3: TGTGCCAGCTCACCCCACCCGCCTCTAGCGGGAGCAGACAATGAGCAGTTCTTC. Protein product: CASSPHPPLAGADNEQFF.

This clone was detected only a few times. The chain couples TRBV30 to TRBJ2-5; D perhaps matches TRBD2 (6 bases). The V gene lost 0 bases and the J gene lost 0 bases, with 8 bases spanning the gap. The CDR3 spans 14 residues. Germline CDR1 is GTSNPN and CDR2 is SVGIG (reference sequence). The CDR3 reads CAWSVRGNQETQYF. DNA of the CDR3: TGTGCCTGGAGTGTACGCGGGAACCAAGAGACCCAGTACTTC.

J is TRBJ1-1 and V is TRBV11-3; D is perhaps TRBD1 (5 bases). CDR1 and CDR2 from the germline V gene are SGHNT and YENEEA. Trimming took 1 base from V and 1 from J, leaving 10 bases between them. The CDR3 covers 15 residues. CDR3 sequence (DNA): TGTGCCAGCAGCTTAGGTCGCCAGGGGAACACTGAAGCTTTCTTT. This codes for CASSLGRQGNTEAFF.

The V call is TRBV6-1, the J call TRBJ2-7, with TRBD1 as a possible D gene (5 bases). V gave up 1 base and J gave up 4 bases, with 14 bases separating them. Germline CDR1 MNHNS, CDR2 SASEGT. This CDR3 contains 15 residues. CDR3 loop: CASSEETVGSYEQYV. The DNA of the CDR3 is TGTGCCAGCAGTGAAGAGACAGTGGGTAGTTACGAGCAGTACGTC.

The chain carries TRBV7-9 and TRBJ1-1, with a weak D call TRBD1 (5 bases). Per germline, CDR1 SEHNR and CDR2 FQNEAQ (reference sequence). Trimming pared 3 bases from V and 3 bases from J, leaving 11 bases between. The CDR3 is 14 amino acids. CDR3 DNA: TGTGCCAGCAGCTTTACCCAGGGTTACACTGAAGCTTTCTTT. Translated, it gives CASSFTQGYTEAFF.

The gene calls are TRBV18 and TRBJ2-7, with a possible D match to TRBD2 (5 bases). V gave up 6 bases and J gave up 0 bases, with 12 bases separating them. The germline gives CDR1 KGHSH, CDR2 LQKENI. CDR3 length: 14 amino acids. DNA for the CDR3: TGTGCCAGCTCTAACCGCCGGGACTCCTACGAGCAGTACTTC. This codes for CASSNRRDSYEQYF.

The rearrangement uses TRBV24-1 and TRBJ1-2; D possibly corresponds to TRBD1 (5 bases). Trimming left V 5 bases short and J 7 bases short, with 10 bases between. The CDR3 has 12 amino acids. Germline loops: CDR1 KGHDR, CDR2 SFDVKD. The CDR3 DNA reads as TGTGCCACCAGTGGCACAGGACCTGGCTACACCTTC. Protein sequence: CATSGTGPGYTF.

The V and J genes are TRBV7-2 and TRBJ2-5; D possibly corresponds to TRBD1 (6 bases). The germline V gene has CDR1 SGHTA and CDR2 FQGNSA. The V end was cut by 5 bases, the J end by 5 bases, with 9 bases between. This CDR3 has 12 residues. DNA for the CDR3: TGTGCCAGCAGCCTTCAGGGGGAGACCCAGTACTTC. Its protein product is CASSLQGETQYF.